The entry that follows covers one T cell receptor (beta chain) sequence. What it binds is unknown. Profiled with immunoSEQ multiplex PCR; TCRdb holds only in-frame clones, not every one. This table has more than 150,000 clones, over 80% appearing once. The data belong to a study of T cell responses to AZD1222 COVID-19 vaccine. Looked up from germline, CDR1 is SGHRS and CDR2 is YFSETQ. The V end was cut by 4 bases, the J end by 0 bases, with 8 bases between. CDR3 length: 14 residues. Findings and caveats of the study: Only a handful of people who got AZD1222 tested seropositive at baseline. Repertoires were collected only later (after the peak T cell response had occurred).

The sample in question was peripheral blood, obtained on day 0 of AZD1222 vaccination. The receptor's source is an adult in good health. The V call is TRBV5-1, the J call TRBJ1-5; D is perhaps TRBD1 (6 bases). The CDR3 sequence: CASSQGGSNQPQHF. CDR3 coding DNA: TGCGCCAGCAGCCAAGGGGGTAGCAATCAGCCCCAGCATTTT.